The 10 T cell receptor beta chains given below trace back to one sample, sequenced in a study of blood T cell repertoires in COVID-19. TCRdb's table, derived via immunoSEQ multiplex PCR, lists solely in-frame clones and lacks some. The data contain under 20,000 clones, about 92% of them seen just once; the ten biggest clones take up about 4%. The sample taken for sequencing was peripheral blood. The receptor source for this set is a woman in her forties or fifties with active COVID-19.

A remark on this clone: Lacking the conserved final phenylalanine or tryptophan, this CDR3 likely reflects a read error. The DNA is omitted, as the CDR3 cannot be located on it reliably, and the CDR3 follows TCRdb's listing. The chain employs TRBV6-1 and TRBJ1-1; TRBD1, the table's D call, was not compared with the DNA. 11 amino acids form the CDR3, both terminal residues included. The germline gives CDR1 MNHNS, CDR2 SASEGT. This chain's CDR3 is CASSRQGAPHI.

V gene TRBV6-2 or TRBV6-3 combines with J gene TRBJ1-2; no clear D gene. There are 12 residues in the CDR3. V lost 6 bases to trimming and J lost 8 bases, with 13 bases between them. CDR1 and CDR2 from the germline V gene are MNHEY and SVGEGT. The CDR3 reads CASSRGSRGYTF. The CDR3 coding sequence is TGTGCCAGCAGCCGAGGTTCGAGGGGCTACACCTTC.

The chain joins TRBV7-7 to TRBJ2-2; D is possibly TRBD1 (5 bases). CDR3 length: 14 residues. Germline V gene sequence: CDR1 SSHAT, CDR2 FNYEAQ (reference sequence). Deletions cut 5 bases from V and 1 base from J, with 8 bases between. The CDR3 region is CASSPDRNTGELFF. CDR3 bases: TGTGCCAGCAGCCCCGACAGGAACACCGGGGAGCTGTTTTTT.

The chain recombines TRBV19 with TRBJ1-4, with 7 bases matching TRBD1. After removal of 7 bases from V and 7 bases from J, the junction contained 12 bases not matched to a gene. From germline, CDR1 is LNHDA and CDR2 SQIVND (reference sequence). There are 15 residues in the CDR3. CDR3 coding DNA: TGTGCCAGTAACCCACAGGGGATGGAGACTGAAAAACTGTTTTTT. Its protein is CASNPQGMETEKLFF.

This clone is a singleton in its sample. CDR3 sequence: CASSYALAGDTQYF. The CDR3 DNA reads TGTGCCAGCAGTTACGCGCTAGCGGGAGATACGCAGTATTTT. The rearrangement links TRBV6-6 to TRBJ2-3; 8 bases map to TRBD2. This CDR3 has 14 amino acids. Germline CDR1 and CDR2: MNHNY and SVGAGI (reference sequence). The junction had 3 bases not matched to a gene; V was cut back by 2 bases and J by 5 bases.

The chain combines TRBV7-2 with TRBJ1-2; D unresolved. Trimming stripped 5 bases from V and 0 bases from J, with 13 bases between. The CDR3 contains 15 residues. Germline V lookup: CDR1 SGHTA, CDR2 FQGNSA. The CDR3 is CASSHRGLTNYGYTF. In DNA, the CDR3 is TGTGCCAGCAGCCACCGTGGCCTCACTAACTATGGCTACACCTTC.

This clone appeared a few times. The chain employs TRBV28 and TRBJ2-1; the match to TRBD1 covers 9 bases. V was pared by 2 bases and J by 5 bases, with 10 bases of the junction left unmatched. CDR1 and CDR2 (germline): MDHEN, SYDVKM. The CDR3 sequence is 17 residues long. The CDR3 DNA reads TGTGCCAGCAGTTTACAGACAGGGGGTTATAAAGACAATGAGCAGTTCTTC. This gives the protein CASSLQTGGYKDNEQFF.

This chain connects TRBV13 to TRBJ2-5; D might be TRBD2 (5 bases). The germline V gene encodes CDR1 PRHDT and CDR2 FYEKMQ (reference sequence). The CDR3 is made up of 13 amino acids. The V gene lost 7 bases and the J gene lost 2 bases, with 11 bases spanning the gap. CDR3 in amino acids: CASKARRQETQYF. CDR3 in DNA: TGTGCCAGCAAAGCGAGGAGGCAAGAGACCCAGTACTTC.

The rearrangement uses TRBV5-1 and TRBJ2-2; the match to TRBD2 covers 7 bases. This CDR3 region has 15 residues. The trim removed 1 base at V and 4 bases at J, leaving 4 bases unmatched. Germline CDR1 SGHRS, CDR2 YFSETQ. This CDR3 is CASSLNPGGTGELFF. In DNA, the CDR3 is TGCGCCAGCAGCTTGAACCCGGGAGGCACCGGGGAGCTGTTTTTT.

Written as DNA, the CDR3 is TGTGCCAGCAGCCCACGACCCCCAGGGTCCGCCGGGGAGCTGTTTTTT. Amino acids: CASSPRPPGSAGELFF. This chain connects TRBV28 to TRBJ2-2; the D gene is possibly TRBD1 (5 bases). The ends were cut back, 6 bases at V and 6 bases at J, with 20 bases in the middle. Germline-derived CDR1 and CDR2 are MDHEN and SYDVKM. This CDR3 comprises 16 residues. Based on the CDR3 plus reference TRBV28 and TRBJ2-2, the full variable domain is DVKVTQSSRYLVKRTGEKVFLECVQDMDHENMFWYRQDPGLGLRLIYFSYDVKMKEKGDIPEGYSVSREKKERFSLILESASTNQTSMYLCASSPRPPGSAGELFFGEGSRLTVL.